Below, 10 T cell receptor beta chains from the same sample are listed, as sequenced in a study of T cell responses to AZD1222 COVID-19 vaccine. The protocol was immunoSEQ multiplex PCR, while the TCRdb copy is restricted to in-frame clones and leaves out a portion. The sample yields 90,000 to 110,000 clones, more than 75% seen once. The source material was peripheral blood, sampled on day 0 of AZD1222 vaccination. Source of these receptors: an adult in good health.

The chain joins TRBV12-3 or TRBV12-4 to TRBJ1-3; TRBD1 agrees at 7 bases. After removal of 3 bases from V and 8 bases from J, the junction contained 4 bases not matched to a gene. CDR3 length equals 13 residues. In nucleotides, the CDR3 is TGTGCCAGCAGTTTGCGCAGGGGGGACACCATATATTTT. It is translated as CASSLRRGDTIYF.

The chain employs TRBV11-3 and TRBJ2-1; D is ambiguous. The germline CDR1 and CDR2 sequences are SGHNT and YENEEA. V was pared by 0 bases and J by 8 bases, with 8 bases between. The CDR3 is 13 amino acids. As DNA, the CDR3 is TGTGCCAGCAGCTTAGATCGCGGCGATGAGCAGTTCTTC. It codes for CASSLDRGDEQFF.

The chain employs TRBV5-1 and TRBJ2-3, with D uncertain. Germline loops: CDR1 SGHRS, CDR2 YFSETQ. The CDR3 loop spans 14 amino acids. Trimming removed 2 bases at V and 6 bases at J, with 13 bases between. The CDR3 coding sequence is TGCGCCAGCAGCTTTAGTCCTAAAATGGATACGCAGTATTTT. Protein product: CASSFSPKMDTQYF.

The chain joins TRBV7-9 to TRBJ1-3; D uncertain. Germline V gene sequence: CDR1 SEHNR, CDR2 FQNEAQ (reference sequence). This CDR3 is 15 amino acids long. V shed 7 bases and J shed 0 bases, with 13 bases lying between them. The CDR3 region is CASINSGRSGNTIYF. CDR3 sequence (DNA): TGTGCCAGCATCAATTCGGGTCGCTCTGGAAACACCATATATTTT.

The CDR3 coding sequence is TGTGCCTCTTCATCAGGGCTCTGGGACACTGAAGCTTTCTTT. Its protein product is CASSSGLWDTEAFF. The V and J genes are TRBV19 and TRBJ1-1, with a tentative D call TRBD1 (5 bases). V gave up 11 bases and J gave up 3 bases, with 19 bases separating them. The CDR3 loop spans 14 amino acids. Germline values: CDR1 LNHDA, CDR2 SQIVND (reference sequence). Full variable domain (outside the CDR3, taken from reference TRBV19 and TRBJ1-1): DGGITQSPKYLFRKEGQNVTLSCEQNLNHDAMYWYRQDPGQGLRLIYYSQIVNDFQKGDIAEGYSVSREKKESFPLTVTSAQKNPTAFYLCASSSGLWDTEAFFGQGTRLTVV.

The rearrangement uses TRBV6-1 and TRBJ1-5; possibly TRBD1 for D (6 bases). V was pared by 2 bases and J by 4 bases, with 12 bases between. This CDR3 has 15 residues. The germline V gene encodes CDR1 MNHNS and CDR2 SASEGT. CDR3 amino acids: CASSEHGGLNQPQHF. Here the CDR3 DNA reads TGTGCCAGCAGTGAACACGGGGGGCTGAATCAGCCCCAGCATTTT.

The V call is TRBV6-5, the J call TRBJ2-5, with 10 nucleotides matching TRBD1. The trim removed 6 bases at V and 5 bases at J, leaving 9 bases unmatched. CDR3 length equals 15 residues. In germline, CDR1 is MNHEY, CDR2 SVGAGI. CDR3 nucleotides: TGTGCCAGCAGCGAGGAGACAGGGGGCGGTGAGACCCAGTACTTC. This gives the protein CASSEETGGGETQYF.

This chain links TRBV6-1 with TRBJ2-7; TRBD2 matches 10 bases. This CDR3 comprises 14 residues. Germline trimming cut 4 bases from V and 2 bases from J; bases unmatched to any gene: 2. Germline loops: CDR1 MNHNS, CDR2 SASEGT. CDR3 residues: CASSVAGGTYEQYF. The CDR3 DNA reads as TGTGCCAGCAGTGTAGCGGGAGGAACCTACGAGCAGTACTTC.

The chain's CDR3 is CASSLGTAVPGANVLTF. CDR3 sequence (DNA): TGCGCCAGCAGCTTGGGGACCGCGGTCCCGGGGGCCAACGTCCTGACTTTC. This chain connects TRBV5-1 to TRBJ2-6; no clear D. Germline loops: CDR1 SGHRS, CDR2 YFSETQ. The CDR3 loop spans 17 amino acids. V was shortened by 0 bases and J by 4 bases, with 14 bases between the two germline ends.

The rearrangement uses TRBV3-1 (or the pseudogene TRBV3-2) and TRBJ2-7; D unclear. This CDR3 has 12 amino acids. Germline V gene lookup returns CDR1 LGHDT and CDR2 YNNKEL (reference sequence). With 4 bases removed from V and 0 bases from J, the gap between germline ends came to 4 bases. The CDR3 sequence is CASSLDSYEQYF. Written as DNA, the CDR3 is TGTGCCAGCAGCCTAGACTCCTACGAGCAGTACTTC.